These 5 T cell receptor beta chains share one sample of origin, sequenced in a study of early T cells in non-severe SARS-CoV-2 infection. One entry per CDR3 protein results from TCRdb running MiXCR on the 5' RACE reads. The table shows about 56,000 distinct CDR3 sequences, with roughly a tenth occurring only once. Material: whole blood. These receptors all come from an adult who was a healthcare worker with PCR-confirmed SARS-CoV-2 infection or an uninfected control (not recorded which).

V usage is TRBV5-1 and J usage is TRBJ2-1, with TRBD1 as a possible D gene (5 bases). This CDR3 spans 14 amino acids. Trimming stripped 5 bases from V and 3 bases from J, with 12 bases between. Looked up from germline, CDR1 is SGHRS and CDR2 is YFSETQ. This chain's CDR3 is CASSQGQGYNEQFF. Here the CDR3 DNA reads TGCGCCAGCAGTCAAGGGCAGGGCTACAATGAGCAGTTCTTC.

The sample holds many counts of this clonotype. This chain uses TRBV28 with TRBJ1-3, with unresolved D. Looked up from germline, CDR1 is MDHEN and CDR2 is SYDVKM. The CDR3 is 14 residues long. Between the trimmed V and J ends, which lost 8 bases and 2 bases, there was a span of 13 bases. The CDR3 protein is CASASRGAGNTIYF. Written as DNA, the CDR3 is TGTGCCAGCGCGTCCCGTGGGGCTGGAAACACCATATATTTT. The whole variable domain, remainder taken from reference TRBV28 and TRBJ1-3, is DVKVTQSSRYLVKRTGEKVFLECVQDMDHENMFWYRQDPGLGLRLIYFSYDVKMKEKGDIPEGYSVSREKKERFSLILESASTNQTSMYLCASASRGAGNTIYFGEGSWLTVV.

This clonotype was picked up many times. The chain combines TRBV29-1 with TRBJ2-1, with D tentatively TRBD1 (5 bases). CDR3 length: 13 residues. V was clipped by 4 bases and J by 4 bases, with 11 bases between them. CDR1 is SQVTM, CDR2 ANQGSEA, per germline. The CDR3 DNA is TGCAGCGTTGTGAATTACAGGTACAATGAGCAGTTCTTC. This gives the protein CSVVNYRYNEQFF.

This clonotype has at least ten counts. The V gene is TRBV12-3 or TRBV12-4, the J gene TRBJ1-5; D is unresolved. The CDR3 runs to 16 residues. Trimming cost V 1 base and J 0 bases, with 10 bases left between them. CDR3 sequence: CASSLGSGSSNQPQHF. The CDR3 DNA reads as TGTGCCAGCAGTTTAGGATCGGGCAGTAGCAATCAGCCCCAGCATTTT.

This clonotype showed up many times. The J gene is TRBJ2-2, the V gene TRBV30, with D perhaps matching TRBD2 (5 bases). Looked up from germline, CDR1 is GTSNPN and CDR2 is SVGIG (reference sequence). The germline V and J ends were trimmed by 3 bases and 2 bases, with 10 bases remaining between them. The CDR3 has 14 amino acids. This CDR3 reads CAWRGSGNTGELFF. CDR3 nucleotides: TGTGCCTGGAGGGGGTCGGGAAACACCGGGGAGCTGTTTTTT.